These 2 T cell receptor beta chains originate from one sample sequenced in a study of OX40 agonist ivuxolimab in advanced cancers. The method was immunoSEQ multiplex PCR; TCRdb's version includes in-frame clones alone and lacks a portion of them. The repertoire holds 15,000 or so clones, with 73% as singletons. The specimen was CD4+ or CD8+ T cells sorted from blood, collected in a trial of the OX40 agonist ivuxolimab. The receptors come from an adult with an advanced solid tumor such as melanoma, head and neck, liver or kidney cancer.

By proportion, this clone is medium-sized (0.01 to 0.1%). The rearrangement joins TRBV6-1 to TRBJ1-2; D not certain. This CDR3 comprises 14 residues. The V end lost 1 base, the J end lost 7 bases, and 13 bases lay between the germline ends. Germline V gene sequence: CDR1 MNHNS, CDR2 SASEGT. As DNA, the CDR3 is TGTGCCAGCAGTGAAGACCGAAAAACAAGTGGCTACACCTTC. Protein sequence: CASSEDRKTSGYTF.

The V call is TRBV18, the J call TRBJ2-7; D gene ambiguous. In germline, CDR1 is KGHSH, CDR2 LQKENI. There are 14 residues in the CDR3. Deletions cut 0 bases from V and 4 bases from J, with 10 bases between. The CDR3 DNA sequence: TGTGCCAGCTCACCACCCGGGTCGGTGTACGAGCAGTACTTC. Translating it yields CASSPPGSVYEQYF.